The clone carrying this TCR beta chain was detected only a few times. What it recognizes is unknown. Patients having uncontrolled infection, another autoimmune disease, pregnancy or lactation were not included. V was cut by 4 bases and J by 3 bases, with 10 bases left in between. Germline values: CDR1 SQVTM, CDR2 ANQGSEA. This CDR3 is built from 13 residues. Amplification yielded TCR beta CDR3 regions, with RNA transcripts as the source. TCR CDR3 regions were first amplified by RT-PCR with HTBI primers. Each CDR3 protein is one row after TCRdb ran MiXCR on the multiplex PCR reads. Of approximately 510,000 distinct CDR3 sequences in the sample, about 45% were seen once. The data were taken from a study of T cells in Graves' hyperthyroidism and ophthalmopathy. Study results and caveats: In simple terms, a model built on 13 V-J features told ophthalmopathy apart from stable hyperthyroidism. Most expanded thyroid clonotypes above 0.001 recurred in blood.

The chain links TRBV29-1 to TRBJ1-5, with D possibly matching TRBD1 (6 bases). The TCR sequence derives from an adult woman with Graves' disease, either hyperthyroidism or ophthalmopathy (not recorded which). Material for sequencing was peripheral blood or thyroid tissue (not recorded which). In DNA, the CDR3 is TGCAGCGTTGGGGCAGGGGTCAATCAGCCCCAGCATTTT. It translates to CSVGAGVNQPQHF.